This TCR beta chain is drawn from a study of blood T cell repertoires in COVID-19. Authors' analysis steps: Amplification of reference gene primers was used by the study to estimate nucleated cell counts. Generated by immunoSEQ multiplex PCR, the TCRdb table keeps only in-frame clones and is missing some. The DNA was the basis for D and trimming; V, J and clone size are from that table. The data show some 400,000 clones, around 91% seen once. The CDR3 spans 17 residues. The germline CDR1 and CDR2 sequences are MDHEN and SYDVKM. J gave up 2 bases and V 2 bases, and 11 bases lay outside the gene matches. The study recruited people aged about 18 to 95 years across roughly 25 US areas.

V is TRBV28 and J is TRBJ2-5; TRBD1 aligns across 7 bases. Sequenced material: PBMCs or T cells enriched from blood (not recorded which). This TCR was sampled from a man aged 25-45 years who had recovered from COVID-19. The CDR3 region has the DNA TGTGCCAGCAGTTTAGATCCCCAGACAGGGTGGCAAGAGACCCAGTACTTC. It yields the protein CASSLDPQTGWQETQYF.